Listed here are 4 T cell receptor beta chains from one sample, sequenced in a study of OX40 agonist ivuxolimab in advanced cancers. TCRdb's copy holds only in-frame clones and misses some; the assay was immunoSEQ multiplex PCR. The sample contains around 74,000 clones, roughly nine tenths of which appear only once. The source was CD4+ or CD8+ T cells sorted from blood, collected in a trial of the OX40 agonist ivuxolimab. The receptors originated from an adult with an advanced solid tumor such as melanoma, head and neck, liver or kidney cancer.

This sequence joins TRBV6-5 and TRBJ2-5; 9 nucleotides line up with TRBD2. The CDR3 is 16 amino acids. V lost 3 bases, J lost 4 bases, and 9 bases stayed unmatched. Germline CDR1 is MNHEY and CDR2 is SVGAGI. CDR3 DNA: TGTGCCAGCAGTTATTCCGCGGGAGGGCCTGTAGAGACCCAGTACTTC. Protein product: CASSYSAGGPVETQYF.

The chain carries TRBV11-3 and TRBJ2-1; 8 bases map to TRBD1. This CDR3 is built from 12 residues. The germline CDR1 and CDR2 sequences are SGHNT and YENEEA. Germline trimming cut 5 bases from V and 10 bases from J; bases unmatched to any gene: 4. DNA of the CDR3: TGTGCCAGCAGCATGCGGGACAGGGAGCAGTTCTTC. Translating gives CASSMRDREQFF.

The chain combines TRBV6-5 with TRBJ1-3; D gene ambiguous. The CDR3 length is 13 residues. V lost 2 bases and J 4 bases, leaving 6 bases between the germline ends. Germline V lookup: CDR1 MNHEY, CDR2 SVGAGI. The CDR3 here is CASSYGAGNTIYF. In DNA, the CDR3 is TGTGCCAGCAGTTACGGCGCGGGAAACACCATATATTTT.

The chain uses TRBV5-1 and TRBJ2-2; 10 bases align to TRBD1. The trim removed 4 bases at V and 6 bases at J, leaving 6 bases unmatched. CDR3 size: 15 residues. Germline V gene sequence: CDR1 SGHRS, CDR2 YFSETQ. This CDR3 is CASSSTGTGAGELFF. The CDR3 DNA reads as TGCGCCAGCAGCAGTACCGGGACAGGGGCCGGGGAGCTGTTTTTT.